These 13 T cell receptor delta chains were all obtained from the same sample, sequenced in a study of Vδ1+ human thymocytes. No antigen has been identified for these receptors. The template was reverse-transcribed extracted RNA. CDR3 amplicons came from multiplex PCR with pooled V-gene forward and constant-region reverse primers. TCRdb ran CATT on the multiplex PCR reads. The repertoire has 45,000 to 75,000 delta-chain clones, more than 13% of them found once; the top ten carry about 0.35%. Findings and caveats of the study: Thymic TRG and TRD repertoires appeared highly polyclonal.

The sample taken for sequencing was Vdelta1+ gamma-delta thymocytes from the thymus. The subset was: FACS-sorted CD3+ TCRalphabeta- TCRVdelta1+ TCRVdelta2- thymocytes. These receptors were obtained from a girl under three years old who had congenital heart surgery.

The genes are TRDV1 and TRDJ1, with 10 bases fitting TRDD3. The length of the CDR3 is 15 residues. Trimming removed 0 bases from V and 2 bases from J; junction bases left unmatched: 0. CDR1 and CDR2 (germline): TSWWSYY, QGS. The CDR3 DNA reads as TGTGCTCTTGGGGAACTGGGGGATACGACCGATAAACTCATCTTT. Translation: CALGELGDTTDKLIF.

This chain uses TRDV3 with TRDJ4; TRDD3 matches at 12 bases. Germline values: CDR1 TVYSNPD, CDR2 GDNSRS (reference sequence). V shed 3 bases, J shed 0 bases, and the junction held 8 bases outside the gene matches. The CDR3 runs 15 residues. The CDR3 loop is CAFRTGGYRARPLIF. The CDR3 region has the DNA TGTGCCTTCCGTACTGGGGGATACCGGGCCAGACCCCTGATCTTT.

This clone was counted between two and nine times. Germline and junction disagree at one end, which may indicate a read error. The chain links TRDV1 to TRDJ1; D call uncertain. The CDR3 is 19 residues long. Germline assignment: CDR1 TSWWSYY and CDR2 QGS. The CDR3 DNA sequence: TGTGCTCTTGGGGAACTAAGGTTCCCCGCATATTTTCCGACCGATAAACCCATCTTT. Amino acid sequence: CALGELRFPAYFPTDKPIF.

This clone was counted a few times. The V call is TRDV1, the J call TRDJ1; 8 bases line up with TRDD3. J was trimmed by 3 bases and V by 0 bases; bases with no gene match: 24. The CDR3 has 22 amino acids. Per the germline V gene, CDR1 is TSWWSYY and CDR2 is QGS. CDR3 amino acids: CALGELVPSSLGVWGVADKLIF. In DNA form, the CDR3 reads TGTGCTCTTGGGGAACTGGTTCCCTCCTCACTGGGGGTCTGGGGAGTGGCCGATAAACTCATCTTT.

The chain is built from TRDV1 and TRDJ1; 7 nucleotides line up with TRDD3. CDR1 is TSWWSYY, CDR2 QGS, per germline. This CDR3 has 16 amino acids. J was trimmed by 4 bases and V by 5 bases; bases with no gene match: 13. CDR3 nucleotides: TGTGCTCTTGGGAAGGGGATAGGGCCAGTTGGCGATAAACTCATCTTT. It specifies CALGKGIGPVGDKLIF.

In this sample, this clone turned up a few times. This sequence joins TRDV1 and TRDJ1; D is ambiguous. The ends were cut back, 0 bases at V and 0 bases at J, with 17 bases in the middle. Germline CDR1 TSWWSYY, CDR2 QGS. This CDR3 region has 18 residues. This CDR3 is CALGELIGGGAYTDKLIF. In DNA form, the CDR3 reads TGTGCTCTTGGGGAACTCATCGGAGGAGGGGCATACACCGATAAACTCATCTTT.

The rearrangement links TRDV1 to TRDJ1; D assignment may be TRDD2 or TRDD3 (5 bases each). Germline values: CDR1 TSWWSYY, CDR2 QGS. The CDR3 has 19 residues. V shed 2 bases and J shed 2 bases, with 24 bases lying between them. The CDR3 sequence: CALGETYVRRVGYTDKLIF. The CDR3 region has the DNA TGTGCTCTTGGGGAAACCTACGTTAGACGCGTCGGATATACCGATAAACTCATCTTT.

This clone turned up a few times. The V and J genes are TRDV1 and TRDJ1; 13 positions agree with TRDD3. Per germline, CDR1 TSWWSYY and CDR2 QGS. The CDR3 totals 17 residues. V dropped 7 bases and J dropped 1; count of bases not matched to a gene: 9. CDR3 sequence: CALAHWGIRAFTDKLIF. CDR3 DNA: TGTGCTCTTGCCCACTGGGGGATACGCGCATTCACCGATAAACTCATCTTT.

This clone turned up a few times. This chain connects TRDV1 to TRDJ1; 13 bases line up with TRDD3. The CDR3 has 26 amino acids. Germline V gene lookup returns CDR1 TSWWSYY and CDR2 QGS. V was pared by 1 base and J by 0 bases, with 29 bases of the junction left unmatched. The CDR3 region is CALGERPSYPEGFTGGYGLDTDKLIF. For the CDR3, the DNA is TGTGCTCTTGGGGAACGGCCTTCCTACCCCGAGGGGTTTACTGGGGGATACGGCCTGGACACCGATAAACTCATCTTT.

This clone was counted only a few times. V and J are TRDV1 and TRDJ1; the match to TRDD3 covers 8 bases. This CDR3 region has 16 residues. Trimming removed 2 bases from V and 2 bases from J; junction bases left unmatched: 7. Germline V lookup: CDR1 TSWWSYY, CDR2 QGS. The CDR3 DNA sequence: TGTGCTCTTGGGGAATTTCTTACTGGGGGGACCGATAAACTCATCTTT. This gives the protein CALGEFLTGGTDKLIF.

This clone was observed a few times. This chain joins TRDV1 and TRDJ1; D gene unclear. This CDR3 region has 19 residues. The germline V and J ends were trimmed by 0 bases and 5 bases, with 25 bases remaining between them. Germline V gene lookup returns CDR1 TSWWSYY and CDR2 QGS. CDR3 sequence (DNA): TGTGCTCTTGGGGAACTGGGCGTGGCCGACCCCGTCAGAGCGGATAAACTCATCTTT. Protein sequence: CALGELGVADPVRADKLIF.

This clone showed up just a few times. The V and J genes are TRDV1 and TRDJ1; TRDD3 aligns across 7 bases. The CDR3 totals 19 residues. Germline values: CDR1 TSWWSYY, CDR2 QGS. Trimming took 3 bases from V and 2 from J; bases not matched to a gene: 18. CDR3 in amino acids: CALGDCFPTYWGPTDKLIF. CDR3 coding DNA: TGTGCTCTTGGGGATTGTTTCCCAACGTACTGGGGACCTACCGATAAACTCATCTTT.

This clone was detected only a few times. This chain links TRAV29/DV5 with TRDJ1, with 11 nucleotides matching TRDD3. Germline V gives CDR1 NSMFDY, CDR2 ISSIKDK. The CDR3 extends over 23 amino acids. The trim removed 4 bases at V and 1 base at J, leaving 30 bases unmatched. This CDR3 reads CAAGDTSRPPCFGGYARTDKLIF. The CDR3 DNA is TGTGCAGCAGGGGACACTTCCCGACCACCGTGTTTTGGGGGATACGCACGCACCGATAAACTCATCTTT.